This T cell receptor beta chain was profiled in a study of long-term antiretroviral therapy in people with HIV. Study observations and caveats: Repertoires with HIV possessed tighter CDR3 length spans than those of controls.

immunoSEQ v3.0 was run at survey level. This table comes from immunoSEQ multiplex PCR, and its TCRdb copy is limited to in-frame clones, with some not included. This sample has 15,000 to 20,000 clones; roughly 73% occur once, and the top ten carry about 15%. V dropped 3 bases and J dropped 5; count of bases not matched to a gene: 12. CDR1 and CDR2 (germline): WNHNN, SYGVQD (reference sequence). The CDR3 has 16 amino acids. Of note for this clone: What it binds is not known.

The rearrangement uses TRBV10-1 and TRBJ2-5; TRBD2 matches at 7 bases. This clonotype originated in a man aged 25 to 40 with HIV. Material: unsorted PBMCs, obtained about 2.1 years before starting antiretroviral therapy. Here the CDR3 reads CASSDAGTIAFETQYF. DNA for the CDR3: TGCGCCAGCAGTGACGCCGGGACTATAGCCTTCGAGACCCAGTACTTC.